The clone carrying this T cell receptor (beta chain) was found a few times. Through template switching, a universal primer site was introduced, and the cDNA contained unique molecular identifiers. TCRdb re-analysed the 5' RACE reads in MiXCR, keeping a single row per CDR3 protein. The repertoire holds about 200,000 distinct CDR3 sequences, with over 5% as singletons. The data were taken from a study of identical twins. Germline CDR1 reads LGHNA; CDR2 reads YNFKEQ. CDR3 length equals 18 residues. After removal of 0 bases from V and 5 bases from J, the junction contained 10 bases not matched to a gene. This sample was also put to use in a study of T cells expressing NK-cell markers. From that second work: Underlying the TCR beta repertoires were sorted CD3+CD56+NKG2C+, CD3+CD56+NKG2C- and CD3+CD56-NKG2C+ T cells. In a group of 5 to 7 donors, dominant NKG2C+ clonotypes represented about 1.0-7.5% of CD8+ T cells. In several donors, these clonotypes also led the CD3+CD56-NKG2C+ fraction.

The receptor's source is a woman aged 18-29 years in good health. The sequencing input was CD8+ T cells sorted from blood. V usage is TRBV4-2 and J usage is TRBJ2-5, with 12 bases lining up with TRBD2. The DNA for the CDR3 is TGTGCCAGCAGCCAAGAAGCCCTAGCGGGGGGGTCTTTGGAGACCCAGTACTTC. The encoded protein is CASSQEALAGGSLETQYF.